This is a list of T cell receptor beta chains from one sample in a study of blood T cell repertoires in COVID-19. The method was immunoSEQ multiplex PCR; TCRdb's version includes in-frame clones alone and lacks a portion of them. The data show about 170,000 clones, 70% to 90% seen once. The sequenced sample consisted of peripheral blood. Receptors originate from a woman aged 80 or older with COVID-19, enrolled during active disease. The CDR3 runs from the conserved cysteine through the conserved F or W. The D gene is left open where the match is weak. Some rows mark clone size as missing; the rest say once, few, many or name a class of expanded clone.

TGCAGCGCCGAGACAGGGACCGACGAGCAGTACTTC	CSAETGTDEQYF	once	TRBJ2-7	TRBD1	TRBV29-1
TGTGCCAGCAGTTTGGGACAAGTCTATGGCTACACCTTC	CASSLGQVYGYTF	.	TRBJ1-2	.	TRBV12-3/TRBV12-4
TGTGCCAGCAGTCCCGACAGGCTAGCCAAAAACATTCAGTACTTC	CASSPDRLAKNIQYF	.	TRBJ2-4	.	TRBV28
TGTGCCAGCAGTGGGACAGGGCAAGACGGGGAGCTGTTTTTT	CASSGTGQDGELFF	.	TRBJ2-2	TRBD1	TRBV2
TGTGCCAGCAGCTTAGGGGGCGCTAACTATGGCTACACCTTC	CASSLGGANYGYTF	.	TRBJ1-2	.	TRBV7-9
TGTGCCAGTAGGGATGGGGGGTCAACCTACGAGCAGTACTTC	CASRDGGSTYEQYF	once	TRBJ2-7	.	TRBV19
TGTGCCAGCTCACCGACAGGGAATAGCAATCAGCCCCAGCATTTT	CASSPTGNSNQPQHF	.	TRBJ1-5	TRBD1	TRBV18
TGTGCCAGCAGCCGGACAGGGATCTACGAGCAGTACTTC	CASSRTGIYEQYF	.	TRBJ2-7	TRBD1	TRBV5-6
TGTGCCAGCAGCCAACGCTCTGGGGCCAACGTCCTGACTTTC	CASSQRSGANVLTF	.	TRBJ2-6	.	TRBV3-1/TRBV3-2
TGTGCCAGCAGCCCGCTGAGGAACACTGAAGCTTTCTTT	CASSPLRNTEAFF	.	TRBJ1-1	.	TRBV12-3/TRBV12-4
TGTGCCAGCAGTTACGGGTTGGGACACACTAATGAAAAACTGTTTTTT	CASSYGLGHTNEKLFF	.	TRBJ1-4	.	TRBV6-5
TGCAGTGCAACAGGGGACCAGCCCCAGCATTTT	CSATGDQPQHF	.	TRBJ1-5	TRBD1	TRBV20-1
TGTGCCAGCAGCTTCAGTTCGGGTGGGAGGGGGTCCTACGAGCAGTACTTC	CASSFSSGGRGSYEQYF	.	TRBJ2-7	.	TRBV7-2
TGCGCCAGCGAATCTTCCGGGACTAGAAACACCGGGGAGCTGTTTTTT	CASESSGTRNTGELFF	once	TRBJ2-2	TRBD2	TRBV5-1
TGTGCCACCAGGCAGCGAGGACTAGCGGATTACGAGCAGTACTTC	CATRQRGLADYEQYF	.	TRBJ2-7	TRBD2	TRBV24-1
TGTGCCAGCAGCATTAGCGGGGAACCGTACGAGCAGTACTTC	CASSISGEPYEQYF	.	TRBJ2-7	TRBD2	TRBV9
TGTGCCAGCAGCTTTAGCGGGTACACAGATACGCAGTATTTT	CASSFSGYTDTQYF	.	TRBJ2-3	TRBD2	TRBV7-2
TGTGCCAGCTCACCGACACTAGCGGACAAAAACATTCAGTACTTC	CASSPTLADKNIQYF	.	TRBJ2-4	TRBD2	TRBV18
TGTGCCAGCAGACACTACCGGGACACTGAAGCTTTCTTT	CASRHYRDTEAFF	.	TRBJ1-1	.	TRBV6-6
TGTGCCAGCAGCTTTAGGACCGGGACAGGGGGGAAAAAACTGTTTTTT	CASSFRTGTGGKKLFF	.	TRBJ1-4	TRBD1	TRBV11-2
TGTGCCAGCAGTCCGGGACACCTAAGCACAGATACGCAGTATTTT	CASSPGHLSTDTQYF	.	TRBJ2-3	.	TRBV28
TGTGCCAGCAGCTTGGGACAGGGGAACTATGGCTACACCTTC	CASSLGQGNYGYTF	.	TRBJ1-2	TRBD1	TRBV7-9
TGTGCCAGCAGTGAAGGATTAAGGACAGAAGAGACCCAGTACTTC	CASSEGLRTEETQYF	.	TRBJ2-5	.	TRBV6-1
TGCAGCGCCCGACTAGCGGGAGCCTACGAGCAGTACTTC	CSARLAGAYEQYF	.	TRBJ2-7	TRBD2	TRBV29-1
TGTGCCAGCAGTTATTTACAGGGCAACACTGAAGCTTTCTTT	CASSYLQGNTEAFF	.	TRBJ1-1	.	TRBV6-5
TGTGCCAGCAGCTTAGCGGGAGAAGGTGAGCAGTTCTTC	CASSLAGEGEQFF	.	TRBJ2-1	.	TRBV7-9
TGTGCCAGCAGCCTCCAGGCGGATACGCAGTATTTT	CASSLQADTQYF	.	TRBJ2-3	.	TRBV2
TGCGCCAGCAGCCAAAGTCCGACAGGGGGCCCGAACACCATATATTTT	CASSQSPTGGPNTIYF	.	TRBJ1-3	TRBD1	TRBV4-3
TGTGCCAGCAGCTTAGTAGCGGGAGGCCACTACGAGCAGTACTTC	CASSLVAGGHYEQYF	once	TRBJ2-7	TRBD2	TRBV7-8
TGTGCCAGCAGGGGGGGGCAATGGAAGGGTAGCGGAATCACCGGGGAGCTGTTTTTT	CASRGGQWKGSGITGELFF	.	TRBJ2-2	.	TRBV28
TGTGCCAGCAGCCAACAGTCGTGGATGACCTATGGCTACACCTTC	CASSQQSWMTYGYTF	.	TRBJ1-2	.	TRBV7-2
TGTGCCAGCTCGGTGACGGGGACCGGGGAGCTGTTTTTT	CASSVTGTGELFF	.	TRBJ2-2	.	TRBV27
TGTGCCAGCACGAGGGCAGGGGGTACCTATGGCTACACCTTC	CASTRAGGTYGYTF	.	TRBJ1-2	TRBD1	TRBV5-4
TGTGCCAGCAGCGTCTATTCCTCTGGAAACACCATATATTTT	CASSVYSSGNTIYF	.	TRBJ1-3	.	TRBV9
TGTGCCAGCAGCTTCGAGGGAACCTACGAGCAGTACTTC	CASSFEGTYEQYF	.	TRBJ2-7	.	TRBV11-2
TGTGCCACCAGTGAGCGGAACCTGGGCGAGCAGTACTTC	CATSERNLGEQYF	.	TRBJ2-7	.	TRBV24-1
TGCGCCAGCAGCGGGGGGACAGGTGCTGGCTATGGCTACACCTTC	CASSGGTGAGYGYTF	.	TRBJ1-2	TRBD1	TRBV5-1
TGTGCCAGCAGCTCGCCCAGCGAGGCTGAGCAGTTCTTC	CASSSPSEAEQFF	.	TRBJ2-1	.	TRBV11-3
TGTGCCAGCACGGGGTTTTCGGCGAAAGAGCAGTACTTC	CASTGFSAKEQYF	few	TRBJ2-7	.	TRBV12-3/TRBV12-4
TGTGCCAGCAGCCAAGGACCGCTAGGCACAGATACGCAGTATTTT	CASSQGPLGTDTQYF	.	TRBJ2-3	.	TRBV3-1/TRBV3-2
TGTGCCAGCTCACCAGCAGACAGGGGTGAAGCTTTCTTT	CASSPADRGEAFF	.	TRBJ1-1	TRBD1	TRBV18
TGCGCCAGCAGCACGGACACTGAAGCTTTCTTT	CASSTDTEAFF	.	TRBJ1-1	.	TRBV5-1
TGCGCCAGCAGGCGGTTGGAGGGGGCTTCTGAAGCTTTCTTT	CASRRLEGASEAFF	.	TRBJ1-1	TRBD1	TRBV5-1
TGTGCCAGTAGTAGCCAGGGAGGACACGGGGAGCTGTTTTTT	CASSSQGGHGELFF	once	TRBJ2-2	.	TRBV19
TGTGCTAGCAGCTTCCTCCCGGGCCCAGCGGCAGATGAGCAGTTCTTC	CASSFLPGPAADEQFF	.	TRBJ2-1	.	TRBV7-7
TGTGCCAGCAGTTTTCAGGGGGCGGAAGATTATGGCTACACCTTC	CASSFQGAEDYGYTF	.	TRBJ1-2	TRBD1	TRBV7-8
TGTGCCACCAGTGGGACTAGATTCACCGGGGAGCTGTTTTTT	CATSGTRFTGELFF	.	TRBJ2-2	TRBD2	TRBV24-1
TGTGCCAGCACGAGAGGGAACTATGGCTACACCTTC	CASTRGNYGYTF	.	TRBJ1-2	.	TRBV28
TGTGCCAGCAGCGTAGAACCTCCGGGAGGTCACTACAATGAGCAGTTCTTC	CASSVEPPGGHYNEQFF	.	TRBJ2-1	TRBD2	TRBV9
TGTGCCAGCAGTGAGAGTGTTTACAATGAGCAGTTCTTC	CASSESVYNEQFF	.	TRBJ2-1	.	TRBV2
TGTGCCAGTAGACAGCAGAGCGGGAGTTCGTCCTACAATGAGCAGTTCTTC	CASRQQSGSSSYNEQFF	once	TRBJ2-1	TRBD2	TRBV19
TGTGCCAGCAGTCGGAGTGTGGGAGTCTCAACTAATGAAAAACTGTTTTTT	CASSRSVGVSTNEKLFF	.	TRBJ1-4	.	TRBV25-1
TGTGCCAGCAGCTTAAGGGCTAGCGGGAGCTCTGGAAATGAGCAGTTCTTC	CASSLRASGSSGNEQFF	.	TRBJ2-1	TRBD2	TRBV7-6
TGCAGCGTTGACATTTACAATGAGCAGTTCTTC	CSVDIYNEQFF	.	TRBJ2-1	.	TRBV29-1